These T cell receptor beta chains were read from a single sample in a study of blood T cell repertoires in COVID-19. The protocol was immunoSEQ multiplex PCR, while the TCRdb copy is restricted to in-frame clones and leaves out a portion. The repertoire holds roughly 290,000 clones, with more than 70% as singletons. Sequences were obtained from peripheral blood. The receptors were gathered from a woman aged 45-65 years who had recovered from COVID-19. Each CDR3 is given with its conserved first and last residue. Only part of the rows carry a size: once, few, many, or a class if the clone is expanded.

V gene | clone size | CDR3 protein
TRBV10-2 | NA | CASSEPGLGTDTQYF
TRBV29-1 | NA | CSALAGSTDTQYF
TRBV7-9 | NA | CASSPTGNEQFF
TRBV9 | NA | CASSAGQGLTEAFF
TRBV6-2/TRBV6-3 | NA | CASSYLQGVGEQYF
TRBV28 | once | CASSLDSTEAFF
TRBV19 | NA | CASSGQMNTEAFF
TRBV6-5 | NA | CASSPRDKAYEQYF
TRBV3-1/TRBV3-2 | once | CASSPSAGIGTEAFF
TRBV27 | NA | CASSLGGGGETQYF
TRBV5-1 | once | CASSLAAGHRYGYTF
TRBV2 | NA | CASSLAQGYGEKLFF
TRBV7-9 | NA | CASSLTETGFAGNTIYF